This paragraph covers one T cell receptor beta chain sequence. Its antigen is currently unknown. These data come from a study of T-cell memory formation after mild COVID-19. TCRdb recomputed calls from the 5' RACE reads with MiXCR, one row per CDR3 protein. This table has about 110,000 distinct CDR3 sequences, 15% to 20% appearing once. Whole-study findings and limits: What remained unconfirmed was the SARS-CoV-2 specificity of second-wave clones peaking on day 37.

Germline V CDR1 and CDR2: SGDLS, YYNGEE. The V gene end was trimmed by 2 bases and the J gene end by 6 bases; junction bases not matched to a gene: 1. This CDR3 comprises 14 residues. V gene TRBV9 combines with J gene TRBJ2-1, with 11 bases identical to TRBD2. Sequences were obtained from PBMCs or a T cell subset sorted from them (not recorded which). The receptor comes from a young man who had mild COVID-19 (a few samples of this study predate the infection). Cell type and time point are not known. The CDR3 spells CASSVSGGANEQFF. In DNA form, the CDR3 reads TGTGCCAGCAGCGTTAGCGGGGGGGCCAATGAGCAGTTCTTC. Drawing the rest from reference TRBV9 and TRBJ2-1, the complete variable domain is DSGVTQTPKHLITATGQRVTLRCSPRSGDLSVYWYQQSLDQGLQFLIQYYNGEERAKGNILERFSAQQFPDLHSELNLSSLELGDSALYFCASSVSGGANEQFFGPGTRLTVL.